Sequencing of this TCR beta chain was carried out in a study of early T cells in non-severe SARS-CoV-2 infection. In the study overall: Unsorted whole blood bulk RNA was sequenced, with unpaired chains.

Study results and caveats: CD4 and private specificities were missed by VDJdb matching, which favored anti-spike CD8 responses.

A remark on this clonotype: The target antigen is unknown.

Unique molecular identifier tags were affixed to discrete cDNA molecules. A single record per CDR3 protein comes from TCRdb applying MiXCR to the 5' RACE reads. The sample consists of roughly 80,000 distinct CDR3 sequences, roughly 6% of them appearing once. Germline V gene lookup returns CDR1 MNHEY and CDR2 SVGAGI. V shed 0 bases, J shed 0 bases, and the junction held 11 bases outside the gene matches. The CDR3 has 18 amino acids. This clonotype was sampled from an adult who was a healthcare worker with PCR-confirmed SARS-CoV-2 infection or an uninfected control (not recorded which). Material for sequencing was whole blood. The rearrangement joins TRBV6-5 to TRBJ2-7, with 7 bases that match TRBD1. As DNA, the CDR3 is TGTGCCAGCAGTTACTCGACCTCCCGGGACAGTCGCTCCTACGAGCAGTACTTC. This encodes CASSYSTSRDSRSYEQYF.